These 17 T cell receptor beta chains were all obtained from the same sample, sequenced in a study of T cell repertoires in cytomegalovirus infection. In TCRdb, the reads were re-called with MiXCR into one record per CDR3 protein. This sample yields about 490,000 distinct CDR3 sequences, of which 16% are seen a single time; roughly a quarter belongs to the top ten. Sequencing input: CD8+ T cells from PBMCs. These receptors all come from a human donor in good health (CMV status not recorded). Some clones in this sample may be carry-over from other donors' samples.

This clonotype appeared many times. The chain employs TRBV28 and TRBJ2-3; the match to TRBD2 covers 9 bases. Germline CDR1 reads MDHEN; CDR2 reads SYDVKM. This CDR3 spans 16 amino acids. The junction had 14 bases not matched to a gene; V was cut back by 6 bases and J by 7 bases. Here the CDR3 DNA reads TGTGCCAGCAGCGCCGTGGGCGGGAGGGCCGGGAATACGCAGTATTTT. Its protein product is CASSAVGGRAGNTQYF.

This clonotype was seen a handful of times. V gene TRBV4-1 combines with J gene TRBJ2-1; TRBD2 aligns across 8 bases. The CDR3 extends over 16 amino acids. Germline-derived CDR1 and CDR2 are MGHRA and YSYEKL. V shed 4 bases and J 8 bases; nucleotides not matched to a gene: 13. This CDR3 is CASSRSGTSSGDEQFF. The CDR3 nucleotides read TGCGCCAGCAGCCGGTCCGGGACTAGTAGCGGAGATGAGCAGTTCTTC.

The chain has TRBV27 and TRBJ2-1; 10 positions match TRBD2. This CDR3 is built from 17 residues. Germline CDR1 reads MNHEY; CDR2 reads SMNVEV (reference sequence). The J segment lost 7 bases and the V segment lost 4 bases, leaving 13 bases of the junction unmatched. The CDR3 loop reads CASSWASGSPHLNEQFF. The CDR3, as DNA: TGTGCCAGCAGTTGGGCTAGCGGGAGTCCCCATCTGAATGAGCAGTTCTTC.

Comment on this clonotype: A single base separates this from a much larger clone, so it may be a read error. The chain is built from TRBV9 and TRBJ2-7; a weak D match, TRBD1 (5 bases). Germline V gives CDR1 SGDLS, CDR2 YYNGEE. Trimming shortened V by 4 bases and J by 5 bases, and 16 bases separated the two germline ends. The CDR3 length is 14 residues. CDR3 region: CASSPALGANEQYF. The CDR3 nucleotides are TGTGCCAGCAGCCCGGCCTTAGGGGCCAACGAGCAGTACTTC. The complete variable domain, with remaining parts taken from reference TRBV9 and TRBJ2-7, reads DSGVTQTPKHLITATGQRVTLRCSPRSGDLSVYWYQQSLDQGLQFLIQYYNGEERAKGNILERFSAQQFPDLHSELNLSSLELGDSALYFCASSPALGANEQYFGPGTRLTVT.

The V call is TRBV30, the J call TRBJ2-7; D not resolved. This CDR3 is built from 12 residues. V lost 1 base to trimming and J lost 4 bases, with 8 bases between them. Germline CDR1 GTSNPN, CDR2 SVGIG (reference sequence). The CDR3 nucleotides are TGTGCCTGGAGTGGCGCCGTATACGAGCAGTACTTC. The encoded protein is CAWSGAVYEQYF. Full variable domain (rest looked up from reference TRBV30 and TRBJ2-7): SQTIHQWPATLVQPVGSPLSLECTVEGTSNPNLYWYRQAAGRGLQLLFYSVGIGQISSEVPQNLSASRPQDRQFILSSKKLLLSDSGFYLCAWSGAVYEQYFGPGTRLTVT.

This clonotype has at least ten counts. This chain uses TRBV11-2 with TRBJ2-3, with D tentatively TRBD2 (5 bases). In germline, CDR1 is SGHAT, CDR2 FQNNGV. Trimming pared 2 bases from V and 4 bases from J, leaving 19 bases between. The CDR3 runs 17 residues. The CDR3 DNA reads TGTGCCAGCAGCTTATGGAGGACCCCCAATAACTCAGATACGCAGTATTTT. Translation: CASSLWRTPNNSDTQYF. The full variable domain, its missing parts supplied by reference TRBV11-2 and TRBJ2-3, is EAGVAQSPRYKIIEKRQSVAFWCNPISGHATLYWYQQILGQGPKLLIQFQNNGVVDDSQLPKDRFSAERLKGVDSTLKIQPAKLEDSAVYLCASSLWRTPNNSDTQYFGPGTRLTVL.

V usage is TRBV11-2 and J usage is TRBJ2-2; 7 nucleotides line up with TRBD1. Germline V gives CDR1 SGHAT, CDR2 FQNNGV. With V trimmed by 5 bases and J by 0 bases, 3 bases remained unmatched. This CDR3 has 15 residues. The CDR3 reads CASSPTGSNTGELFF. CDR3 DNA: TGTGCCAGCAGCCCGACAGGGTCGAACACCGGGGAGCTGTTTTTT.

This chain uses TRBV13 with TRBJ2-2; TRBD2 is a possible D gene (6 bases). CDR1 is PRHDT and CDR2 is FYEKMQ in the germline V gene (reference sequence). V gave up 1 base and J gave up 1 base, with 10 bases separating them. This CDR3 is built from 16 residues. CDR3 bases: TGTGCCAGCAGCTTAGATGCGGGATGGAACACCGGGGAGCTGTTTTTT. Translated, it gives CASSLDAGWNTGELFF.

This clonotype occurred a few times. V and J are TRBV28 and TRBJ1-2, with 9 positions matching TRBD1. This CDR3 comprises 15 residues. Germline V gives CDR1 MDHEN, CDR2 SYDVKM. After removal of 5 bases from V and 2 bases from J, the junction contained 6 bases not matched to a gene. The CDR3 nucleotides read TGTGCCAGCAGTCTCCGGACAGGGGAGAACTATGGCTACACCTTC. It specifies CASSLRTGENYGYTF.

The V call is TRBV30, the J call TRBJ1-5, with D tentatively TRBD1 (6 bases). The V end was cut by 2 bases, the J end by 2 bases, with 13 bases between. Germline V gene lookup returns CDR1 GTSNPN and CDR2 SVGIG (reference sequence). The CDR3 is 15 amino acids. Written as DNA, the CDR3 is TGTGCCTGGAGTAACTCAGGGGCCGGCAATCAGCCCCAGCATTTT. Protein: CAWSNSGAGNQPQHF.

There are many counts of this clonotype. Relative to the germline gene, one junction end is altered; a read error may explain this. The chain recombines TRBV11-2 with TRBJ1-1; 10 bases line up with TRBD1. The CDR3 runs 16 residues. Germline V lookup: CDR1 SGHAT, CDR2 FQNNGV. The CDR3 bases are TGTGCCAGCAGCCTAGACAGGGGGCTAGTGAACACTGAAGCTTTCTTT. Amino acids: CASSLDRGLVNTEAFF. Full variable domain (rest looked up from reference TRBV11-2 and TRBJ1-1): EAGVAQSPRYKIIEKRQSVAFWCNPISGHATLYWYQQILGQGPKLLIQFQNNGVVDDSQLPKDRFSAERLKGVDSTLKIQPAKLEDSAVYLCASSLDRGLVNTEAFFGQGTRLTVV.

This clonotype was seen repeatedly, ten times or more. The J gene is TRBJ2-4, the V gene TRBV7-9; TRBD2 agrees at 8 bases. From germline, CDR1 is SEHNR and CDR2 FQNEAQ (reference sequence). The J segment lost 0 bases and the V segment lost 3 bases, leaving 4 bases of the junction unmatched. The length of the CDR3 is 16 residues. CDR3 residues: CASSFQRGLAKNIQYF. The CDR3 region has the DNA TGTGCCAGCAGCTTCCAGCGGGGGCTAGCCAAAAACATTCAGTACTTC.

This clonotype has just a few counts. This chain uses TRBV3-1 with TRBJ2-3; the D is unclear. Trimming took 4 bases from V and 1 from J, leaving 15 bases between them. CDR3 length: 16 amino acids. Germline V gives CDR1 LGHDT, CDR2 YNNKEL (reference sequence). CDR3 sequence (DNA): TGTGCCAGCAGCCCCGAAGGGCCCCCGGGCACAGATACGCAGTATTTT. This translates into CASSPEGPPGTDTQYF.

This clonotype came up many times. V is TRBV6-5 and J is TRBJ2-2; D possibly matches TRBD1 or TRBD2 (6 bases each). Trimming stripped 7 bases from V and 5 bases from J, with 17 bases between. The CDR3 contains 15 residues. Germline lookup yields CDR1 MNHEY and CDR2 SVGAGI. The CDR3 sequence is CASNRAGGMTGELFF. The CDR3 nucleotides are TGTGCCAGCAACAGGGCGGGCGGGATGACCGGGGAGCTGTTTTTT.

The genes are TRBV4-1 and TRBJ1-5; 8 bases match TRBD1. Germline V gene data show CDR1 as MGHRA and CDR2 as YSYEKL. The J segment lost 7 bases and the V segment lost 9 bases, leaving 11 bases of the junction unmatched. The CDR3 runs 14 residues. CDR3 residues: CASKGQGAAQPQHF. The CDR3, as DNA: TGCGCCAGTAAAGGACAGGGAGCAGCACAGCCCCAGCATTTT.

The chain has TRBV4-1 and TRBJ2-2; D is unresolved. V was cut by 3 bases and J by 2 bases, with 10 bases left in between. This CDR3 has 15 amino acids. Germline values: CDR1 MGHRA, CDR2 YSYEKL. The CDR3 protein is CASSHGKINTGELFF. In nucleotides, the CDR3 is TGCGCCAGCAGCCATGGGAAGATCAACACCGGGGAGCTGTTTTTT.

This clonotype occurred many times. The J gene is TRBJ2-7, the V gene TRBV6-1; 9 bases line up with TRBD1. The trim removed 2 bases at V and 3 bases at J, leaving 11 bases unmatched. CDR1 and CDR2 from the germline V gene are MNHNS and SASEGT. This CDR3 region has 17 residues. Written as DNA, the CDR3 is TGTGCCAGCAGTGAAAAGGACAGGGGTTTAGAAGTCTACGAGCAGTACTTC. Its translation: CASSEKDRGLEVYEQYF.